This T cell receptor beta chain came from a study of human T cells and chemical hapten exposure. The time point: patch test 2, 6 weeks after DPC sensitization. Indicated treatment: therapeutic diphenylcyclopropenone sensitization with weekly scalp DPC. MiXCR was run by TCRdb on the RACE reads, yielding one entry per CDR3 protein. The sample includes around 67,000 distinct CDR3 sequences, 8.5% to 9% seen only once; the top ten take approximately 3.4%. The TCR sequence derives from a woman aged 50 to 65 with alopecia areata. Some clones in this sample may be carry-over from other donors' samples. Sequencing was performed on whole blood, taken in connection with sensitization to the hapten diphenylcyclopropenone (DPC).

The CDR3 DNA is TGTGCCAGCAGTTACTTGGGACTAGCGGGGGCCCCCGTAGCAGATACGCAGTATTTT. The encoded protein is CASSYLGLAGAPVADTQYF. J is TRBJ2-3 and V is TRBV6-5, with TRBD2 matching over 14 bases. Germline CDR1 reads MNHEY; CDR2 reads SVGAGI. This CDR3 contains 19 residues. Trimming cost V 1 base and J 4 bases; bases outside gene matches: 10.